The TCR beta chain under discussion was sequenced for a study of monozygotic twins with inflammatory bowel disease. Whole-study findings and limits: Researchers reported no repertoire similarity difference between concordant and discordant twins, possibly from limited power.

Investigators pulled total RNA out of whole blood and did not sort T cells. With regard to this clonotype: Antigen unknown.

No DNA is given; TCRdb re-called the 5' RACE reads and lists each CDR3 protein once. This sample's table has a few hundred thousand distinct CDR3 sequences. Sequenced input: blood. This clonotype was sampled from a human donor with ulcerative colitis or Crohn's disease, or a healthy co-twin of an affected twin (not recorded which).

The CDR3 region is CASSAPQGLHTIYF. The chain is built from TRBV25-1 and TRBJ1-3. From germline, CDR1 is MGHDK and CDR2 SYGVNS. The length of the CDR3 is 14 residues.